The 20 T cell receptor beta chains reported below all come from one sample, sequenced in a study of cytomegalovirus exposure and HLA in healthy donors. PCR involved 60 Vbeta and 13 Jbeta primers. Assay used: immunoSEQ multiplex PCR; TCRdb lists only in-frame clones, some missing. Of 130,000 or so clones listed, roughly 76% were seen once; the top ten hold around 1.7%. The sequencing sample was made of PBMCs. The receptors come from a female donor in good health and CMV-seronegative.

This chain joins TRBV9 and TRBJ2-6; TRBD2 aligns across 13 bases. With V trimmed by 2 bases and J by 0 bases, 14 bases remained unmatched. CDR1 and CDR2 (germline): SGDLS, YYNGEE. The CDR3 is 22 amino acids. In DNA form, the CDR3 reads TGTGCCAGCAGCGTGAGGACTAGCGGGGGCCAAAGATCCAGCTCTGGGGCCAACGTCCTGACTTTC. This sequence encodes CASSVRTSGGQRSSSGANVLTF.

This rearrangement joins TRBV19 to TRBJ2-7, with 8 bases fitting TRBD1. V was clipped by 3 bases and J by 5 bases; unmatched bases: 6. Germline V gives CDR1 LNHDA, CDR2 SQIVND (reference sequence). This CDR3 comprises 14 residues. CDR3 amino acids: CASSIAQGANEQYF. Written as DNA, the CDR3 is TGTGCCAGTAGTATTGCCCAGGGGGCAAACGAGCAGTACTTC.

This clone has a handful of counts. This chain uses TRBV21-1 with TRBJ2-3; the table's D call TRBD1 went unverified against the DNA. TRBV21-1 is a listed pseudogene. This CDR3 has 18 residues. The CDR3 DNA reads TGTGCCAGCAGCAAAGCGCGGGACAGGGCCTATGGCACAGATACGCAGTATTTT. This sequence encodes CASSKARDRAYGTDTQYF.

The chain joins TRBV7-6 to TRBJ1-1, with D possibly matching TRBD1 (6 bases). V lost 2 bases and J 4 bases, leaving 11 bases between the germline ends. Looked up from germline, CDR1 is SGHVS and CDR2 is FNYEAQ. The CDR3 is made up of 14 amino acids. The CDR3: CASSLLGAGTEAFF. The CDR3 region has the DNA TGTGCCAGCAGCTTATTGGGGGCAGGCACTGAAGCTTTCTTT. Filled out from reference TRBV7-6 and TRBJ1-1, the complete variable domain reads GAGVSQSPRYKVTKRGQDVALRCDPISGHVSLYWYRQALGQGPEFLTYFNYEAQQDKSGLPNDRFSAERPEGSISTLTIQRTEQRDSAMYRCASSLLGAGTEAFFGQGTRLTVV.

V is TRBV5-1 and J is TRBJ1-4; perhaps TRBD1 as D (5 bases). V lost 1 base and J lost 6, with 10 bases in between. The CDR3 sequence is 14 residues long. Germline V gene sequence: CDR1 SGHRS, CDR2 YFSETQ. The CDR3 region is CASSLTRADEKLFF. CDR3 nucleotides: TGCGCCAGCAGCTTGACCAGGGCCGATGAAAAACTGTTTTTT. Filled out from reference TRBV5-1 and TRBJ1-4, the complete variable domain reads KAGVTQTPRYLIKTRGQQVTLSCSPISGHRSVSWYQQTPGQGLQFLFEYFSETQRNKGNFPGRFSGRQFSNSRSEMNVSTLELGDSALYLCASSLTRADEKLFFGSGTQLSVL.

The chain employs TRBV13 and TRBJ1-2; TRBD1 matches at 9 bases. CDR1 PRHDT and CDR2 FYEKMQ come from the germline V gene (reference sequence). V dropped 5 bases and J dropped 3; count of bases not matched to a gene: 13. CDR3 length equals 17 residues. The CDR3 bases are TGTGCCAGCAGCACCACGGACAGGGGCAAGGATCACTATGGCTACACCTTC. It specifies CASSTTDRGKDHYGYTF.

This chain links TRBV28 with TRBJ1-2; 8 nucleotides align to TRBD1. Germline trimming cut 2 bases from V and 8 bases from J; bases unmatched to any gene: 13. Germline V lookup: CDR1 MDHEN, CDR2 SYDVKM. This CDR3 contains 16 residues. The CDR3 region has the DNA TGTGCCAGCAGTTTAGGGGCAGGGGGCAATTCCTACGGCTACACCTTC. Amino acid sequence: CASSLGAGGNSYGYTF.

The chain couples TRBV9 to TRBJ2-1; weak D call: TRBD2 (7 bases). The CDR3 length is 20 residues. Trimming stripped 3 bases from V and 0 bases from J, with 25 bases between. Per germline, CDR1 SGDLS and CDR2 YYNGEE. As DNA, the CDR3 is TGTGCCAGCAGCGCTCTGGTGGGTGCGGGGGCCACCTACTCCTACAATGAGCAGTTCTTC. Translated, it gives CASSALVGAGATYSYNEQFF.

This clone came up a few times. J is TRBJ2-7 and V is TRBV28, with D hard to call. Per the germline V gene, CDR1 is MDHEN and CDR2 is SYDVKM. V lost 1 base to trimming and J lost 5 bases, with 15 bases between them. CDR3 length equals 15 residues. The CDR3 DNA follows: TGTGCCAGCAGTTTATTAGAGTCGGGTCTCAACGAGCAGTACTTC. Its translation is CASSLLESGLNEQYF.

This rearrangement joins TRBV2 to TRBJ2-3, with 10 bases lining up with TRBD2. The CDR3 is made up of 18 amino acids. V was pared by 1 base and J by 4 bases, with 11 bases of the junction left unmatched. Germline V gives CDR1 SNHLY, CDR2 FYNNEI. CDR3 DNA sequence: TGTGCCAGCAGTGAAGAGGTAGCGGGGGGTATTTGGGCAGATACGCAGTATTTT. Translated: CASSEEVAGGIWADTQYF.

The chain carries TRBV30 and TRBJ1-5; D unresolved. Trimming shortened V by 0 bases and J by 4 bases, and 16 bases separated the two germline ends. This CDR3 is built from 16 residues. Germline-derived CDR1 and CDR2 are GTSNPN and SVGIG (reference sequence). The CDR3 DNA reads TGTGCCTGGAGTGTACAGCGTGTTCGGGAGAATCAGCCCCAGCATTTT. Amino acids: CAWSVQRVRENQPQHF.

The J gene is TRBJ1-5, the V gene TRBV9; D perhaps matches TRBD1 (6 bases). There are 15 residues in the CDR3. CDR1 and CDR2 (germline): SGDLS, YYNGEE. V lost 0 bases and J 3 bases, leaving 10 bases between the germline ends. The CDR3 coding sequence is TGTGCCAGCAGCGTAGAACAGGGCCACAATCAGCCCCAGCATTTT. This codes for CASSVEQGHNQPQHF.

This clone was observed a single time. This chain joins TRBV9 and TRBJ1-5, with 7 bases that match TRBD1. This CDR3 region has 15 residues. The junction had 7 bases not matched to a gene; V was cut back by 0 bases and J by 7 bases. In germline, CDR1 is SGDLS, CDR2 YYNGEE. The CDR3 region is CASSVGLDRAQPQHF. The CDR3, as DNA: TGTGCCAGCAGCGTAGGTTTAGACAGGGCCCAGCCCCAGCATTTT. The full variable domain, its missing parts supplied by reference TRBV9 and TRBJ1-5, is DSGVTQTPKHLITATGQRVTLRCSPRSGDLSVYWYQQSLDQGLQFLIQYYNGEERAKGNILERFSAQQFPDLHSELNLSSLELGDSALYFCASSVGLDRAQPQHFGDGTRLSIL.

This clone was counted a few times. The rearrangement uses TRBV6-1 and TRBJ1-1, with 8 nucleotides matching TRBD1. V gave up 2 bases and J gave up 5 bases; unmatched junction bases: 7. The CDR3 spans 15 residues. Germline CDR1 reads MNHNS; CDR2 reads SASEGT. The CDR3 sequence: CASSESQGARTEAFF. CDR3 nucleotide sequence: TGTGCCAGCAGTGAAAGCCAGGGGGCGCGGACTGAAGCTTTCTTT.

Here the CDR3 DNA reads TGTGCCAGCAGTAGGGAGACGGGGATCTATGGCTACACCTTC. Translated: CASSRETGIYGYTF. V usage is TRBV6-5 and J usage is TRBJ1-2; no clear D. This CDR3 comprises 14 residues. Per the germline V gene, CDR1 is MNHEY and CDR2 is SVGAGI. V was pared by 5 bases and J by 4 bases, with 14 bases between.

This clone was seen a handful of times. Other DNA variants within this sample encode the same CDR3. The DNA for the CDR3 is TGTGCCAGCAGTGCTGAACTGGGACAGGGTGACGGCTACACCTTC. Translating it yields CASSAELGQGDGYTF. This chain uses TRBV25-1 with TRBJ1-2, with TRBD1 matching over 9 bases. Trimming at V came to 4 bases and at J to 8 bases, leaving 11 bases not matched to a gene. This CDR3 has 15 amino acids. The germline V gene encodes CDR1 MGHDK and CDR2 SYGVNS.

The V and J genes are TRBV2 and TRBJ2-7, with D possibly matching TRBD2 (5 bases). The germline gives CDR1 SNHLY, CDR2 FYNNEI. CDR3 size: 12 residues. V was clipped by 5 bases and J by 4 bases, with 9 bases between them. CDR3 coding DNA: TGTGCCAGCAGTAGCGGAGGTTACGAGCAGTACTTC. Protein: CASSSGGYEQYF. Full variable domain (outside the CDR3, taken from reference TRBV2 and TRBJ2-7): EPEVTQTPSHQVTQMGQEVILRCVPISNHLYFYWYRQILGQKVEFLVSFYNNEISEKSEIFDDQFSVERPDGSNFTLKIRSTKLEDSAMYFCASSSGGYEQYFGPGTRLTVT.

The V call is TRBV2, the J call TRBJ2-5; D gene uncertain. CDR1 is SNHLY and CDR2 is FYNNEI in the germline V gene. The CDR3 is 14 residues long. V dropped 7 bases and J dropped 2 bases, with 14 bases sitting between them. The CDR3 sequence is CASIAYWAQETQYF. In nucleotides, the CDR3 is TGTGCCAGCATCGCGTACTGGGCTCAAGAGACCCAGTACTTC.

This clone was seen just once. Written as DNA, the CDR3 is TGTGCCAGTAGCAGGGGGTGGGAGAGCACTGAAGCTTTCTTT. Protein sequence: CASSRGWESTEAFF. The V gene is TRBV19, the J gene TRBJ1-1; 7 nucleotides line up with TRBD1. The CDR3 is 14 amino acids. Unmatched junction bases numbered 8, after V lost 6 bases and J lost 4 bases. CDR1 and CDR2 from the germline V gene are LNHDA and SQIVND (reference sequence).

The chain carries TRBV5-1 and TRBJ2-5, with 9 bases identical to TRBD2. The V gene's germline CDR1 is SGHRS and CDR2 YFSETQ. Trimming removed 0 bases from V and 5 bases from J; junction bases left unmatched: 8. The CDR3 runs 16 residues. The CDR3 loop reads CASSLASRSGGETQYF. CDR3 nucleotide sequence: TGCGCCAGCAGCTTGGCTTCACGAAGCGGGGGGGAGACCCAGTACTTC.